This T cell receptor beta chain was recovered during a study of CD8+CD57+ T cells in acquired aplastic anemia. Study-level points and caveats: Between patients and controls, roughly 29 CD8+ CDR3 sequences were found in common.

On this clonotype: Its antigen is not identified.

Germline CDR1 is SGHNT and CDR2 is YYREEE (reference sequence). J gave up 11 bases and V 3 bases, and 7 bases lay outside the gene matches. The CDR3 runs to 12 residues. The template used for profiling TCR beta VDJ and CDR3 was genomic DNA. TCRdb passed the reads through MiXCR, listing each CDR3 protein once. The profile shows just over 400,000 distinct CDR3 sequences, 65% to 75% of them singletons. The TCR originated in a human donor in good health, serving as a control. The sequenced material came from sorted CD4+, CD8+, or CD8+CD57+ T cells (not recorded which) from PBMCs. The chain carries TRBV5-4 and TRBJ2-7, with TRBD1 identical over 8 bases. The CDR3 region is CASSWDRTNEYF. The CDR3 DNA is TGTGCCAGCAGCTGGGACAGGACCAATGAGTACTTC. Drawing the rest from reference TRBV5-4 and TRBJ2-7, the complete variable domain is ETGVTQSPTHLIKTRGQQVTLRCSSQSGHNTVSWYQQALGQGPQFIFQYYREEENGRGNFPPRFSGLQFPNYSSELNVNALELDDSALYLCASSWDRTNEYFGPGTRLTVT.